Each of the 23 T cell receptor beta chains below was sequenced from the same sample in a study of blood T cell repertoires in COVID-19. Using immunoSEQ multiplex PCR, the repertoire was profiled, and TCRdb retains in-frame clones only, with some absent. Here the sample spans approximately 530,000 clones, about 89% being singletons. Source material: peripheral blood. The receptor source for this set is a woman aged 50 to 65 with COVID-19, enrolled during active disease.

The genes are TRBV7-9 and TRBJ1-1; the D is unclear. The germline V gene has CDR1 SEHNR and CDR2 FQNEAQ (reference sequence). The V and J ends lost 2 bases and 3 bases respectively, with 10 bases between them. This CDR3 spans 14 amino acids. In nucleotides, the CDR3 is TGTGCCAGCAGCTTAAACCTGGGCCACACTGAAGCTTTCTTT. It codes for CASSLNLGHTEAFF. The whole variable domain, remainder taken from reference TRBV7-9 and TRBJ1-1, is DTGVSQNPRHKITKRGQNVTFRCDPISEHNRLYWYRQTLGQGPEFLTYFQNEAQLEKSRLLSDRFSAERPKGSFSTLEIQRTEQGDSAMYLCASSLNLGHTEAFFGQGTRLTVV.

This clone has only one observation. This rearrangement joins TRBV7-8 to TRBJ2-5, with a possible D match to TRBD1 (6 bases). Germline V gives CDR1 SGHVS, CDR2 FQNEAQ. The CDR3 has 16 residues. Trimming removed 1 base from V and 5 bases from J, with 17 bases in between. This chain's CDR3 is CASSLVSVTGRETQYF. The CDR3 region has the DNA TGTGCCAGCAGCTTAGTTTCTGTGACAGGTCGGGAGACCCAGTACTTC.

This clone was observed many times. This chain joins TRBV5-4 and TRBJ2-7; 8 nucleotides agree with TRBD2. This CDR3 contains 15 residues. The trim removed 5 bases at V and 2 bases at J, leaving 9 bases unmatched. Germline V gives CDR1 SGHNT, CDR2 YYREEE (reference sequence). DNA for the CDR3: TGTGCCAGCAGAATCGGGACTAGTCTCGCCTACGAGCAGTACTTC. This gives the protein CASRIGTSLAYEQYF.

The chain employs TRBV11-3 and TRBJ1-2; D is uncertain. The V gene's germline CDR1 is SGHNT and CDR2 YENEEA. The V end was cut by 1 base, the J end by 8 bases, with 8 bases between. The CDR3 totals 12 residues. CDR3 amino acids: CASSLVSGGYTF. The DNA of the CDR3 is TGTGCCAGCAGCTTAGTATCGGGAGGCTACACCTTC.

V and J are TRBV27 and TRBJ1-1, with TRBD1 identical over 9 bases. The CDR3 runs to 16 residues. Germline V gives CDR1 MNHEY, CDR2 SMNVEV (reference sequence). After removal of 7 bases from V and 2 bases from J, the junction contained 11 bases not matched to a gene. The CDR3, as DNA: TGTGCCAGCAACTCATTGGACAGGGGCTCTAACACTGAAGCTTTCTTT. Protein: CASNSLDRGSNTEAFF.

This clone was recorded once. The chain carries TRBV5-6 and TRBJ2-1, with D perhaps matching TRBD2 (6 bases). In germline, CDR1 is SGHDT, CDR2 YYEEEE. The V end was cut by 4 bases, the J end by 4 bases, with 18 bases between. The CDR3 totals 16 residues. The DNA for the CDR3 is TGTGCCAGCAGCAAACTTAGCGGAGACCCTTACAATGAGCAGTTCTTC. Its translation is CASSKLSGDPYNEQFF.

V usage is TRBV7-9 and J usage is TRBJ2-3; 7 bases line up with TRBD2. From germline, CDR1 is SEHNR and CDR2 FQNEAQ (reference sequence). Trimming cost V 2 bases and J 2 bases; bases outside gene matches: 10. The CDR3 has 17 residues. In DNA form, the CDR3 reads TGTGCCAGCAGCTTAACCCCAACTAGCGCCCACACAGATACGCAGTATTTT. This codes for CASSLTPTSAHTDTQYF.

The rearrangement uses TRBV18 and TRBJ2-2; TRBD2 is a possible D gene (6 bases). Germline V gives CDR1 KGHSH, CDR2 LQKENI. Trimming shortened V by 4 bases and J by 3 bases, and 18 bases separated the two germline ends. This CDR3 has 17 residues. For the CDR3, the DNA is TGTGCCAGCTCACGCGTCTTTCCCGGGGGAGACACCGGGGAGCTGTTTTTT. It specifies CASSRVFPGGDTGELFF. The complete variable domain, with remaining parts taken from reference TRBV18 and TRBJ2-2, reads NAGVMQNPRHLVRRRGQEARLRCSPMKGHSHVYWYRQLPEEGLKFMVYLQKENIIDESGMPKERFSAEFPKEGPSILRIQQVVRGDSAAYFCASSRVFPGGDTGELFFGEGSRLTVL.

This clone was counted a single time. The chain combines TRBV6-2 or TRBV6-3 with TRBJ1-5; no definite D call. There are 15 residues in the CDR3. V lost 0 bases and J 7 bases, leaving 13 bases between the germline ends. The V gene's germline CDR1 is MNHEY and CDR2 SVGEGT. CDR3 residues: CASSYSAVGGQPQHF. CDR3 bases: TGTGCCAGCAGTTACTCTGCGGTGGGAGGACAGCCCCAGCATTTT.

V usage is TRBV5-6 and J usage is TRBJ2-5, with 7 bases aligning to TRBD1. The trim removed 4 bases at V and 1 base at J, leaving 7 bases unmatched. CDR1 is SGHDT, CDR2 YYEEEE, per germline. The CDR3 runs 15 residues. This CDR3 is CASSLATGLQETQYF. The CDR3 DNA is TGTGCCAGCAGCCTGGCGACAGGGCTCCAAGAGACCCAGTACTTC. Variable domain in full (rest from reference TRBV5-6 and TRBJ2-5): DAGVTQSPTHLIKTRGQQVTLRCSPKSGHDTVSWYQQALGQGPQFIFQYYEEEERQRGNFPDRFSGHQFPNYSSELNVNALLLGDSALYLCASSLATGLQETQYFGPGTRLLVL.

About this clone itself: The same CDR3 also results from other DNA sequences found in this sample. This chain uses TRBV25-1 with TRBJ1-4, with 7 bases fitting TRBD1. V lost 8 bases and J lost 5; bases outside the gene matches: 8. The V gene's germline CDR1 is MGHDK and CDR2 SYGVNS. CDR3 length: 14 amino acids. CDR3 sequence: CASRGTARNEKLFF. The DNA for the CDR3 is TGTGCCAGCCGCGGGACAGCCAGAAATGAAAAACTGTTTTTT.

The J gene is TRBJ2-1, the V gene TRBV19, with D possibly TRBD1 on 6 matching bases. Germline CDR1 reads LNHDA; CDR2 reads SQIVND (reference sequence). V was cut by 2 bases and J by 7 bases, with 18 bases left in between. CDR3 size: 16 residues. The CDR3 DNA reads as TGTGCCAGTAGTATACTGACCAGGGGTTTTGGAAATGAGCAGTTCTTC. Protein product: CASSILTRGFGNEQFF.

This chain joins TRBV2 and TRBJ2-1; weak D call: TRBD2 (5 bases). This CDR3 spans 13 amino acids. V lost 10 bases and J lost 6, with 16 bases in between. Germline values: CDR1 SNHLY, CDR2 FYNNEI. CDR3 bases: TGTGCCATCAACAGACTACCTTTCAATGAGCAGTTCTTC. Its protein is CAINRLPFNEQFF.

The chain employs TRBV6-5 and TRBJ1-1; 7 bases match TRBD1. Germline values: CDR1 MNHEY, CDR2 SVGAGI. The CDR3 consists of 16 residues. V gave up 4 bases and J gave up 1 base; unmatched junction bases: 9. The CDR3 loop is CASSSPSGQKNTEAFF. In DNA form, the CDR3 reads TGTGCCAGCAGTTCCCCGTCGGGACAGAAGAACACTGAAGCTTTCTTT.

The chain recombines TRBV2 with TRBJ1-5; tentatively, D is TRBD1 (6 bases). Trimming took off 6 bases at V and 1 base at J, with 13 bases between the two ends. This CDR3 region has 15 residues. Per the germline V gene, CDR1 is SNHLY and CDR2 is FYNNEI. As DNA, the CDR3 is TGTGCCAGCAGGCTCGGGACAACGAGCAATCAGCCCCAGCATTTT. It translates to CASRLGTTSNQPQHF.

The chain is built from TRBV5-5 and TRBJ1-2, with 7 positions matching TRBD1. Germline V gene data show CDR1 as SGHKS and CDR2 as YYEKEE (reference sequence). V shed 3 bases and J 2 bases; nucleotides not matched to a gene: 10. The CDR3 loop spans 16 amino acids. CDR3 DNA sequence: TGTGCCAGCAGCTGGGGACAGTTCCCGGCAAACTATGGCTACACCTTC. Encoded protein: CASSWGQFPANYGYTF.

This sequence joins TRBV6-5 and TRBJ2-3; D remains unclear. In germline, CDR1 is MNHEY, CDR2 SVGAGI. V was pared by 5 bases and J by 3 bases, with 12 bases between. The CDR3 is made up of 14 amino acids. CDR3 sequence reads: CASSQPGFTDTQYF. DNA of the CDR3: TGTGCCAGCAGTCAGCCGGGTTTTACAGATACGCAGTATTTT.

V usage is TRBV6-6 and J usage is TRBJ1-1, with 7 bases fitting TRBD1. V gave up 5 bases and J gave up 10 bases; unmatched junction bases: 16. From germline, CDR1 is MNHNY and CDR2 SVGAGI (reference sequence). The length of the CDR3 is 15 residues. The CDR3 loop reads CASSAYDRAVLGAFF. The DNA for the CDR3 is TGTGCCAGCAGTGCCTACGACAGGGCCGTCCTAGGAGCTTTCTTT.

The chain combines TRBV10-1 with TRBJ2-3; 7 bases map to TRBD1. V dropped 2 bases and J dropped 2; count of bases not matched to a gene: 4. The germline CDR1 and CDR2 sequences are WNHNN and SYGVQD (reference sequence). The CDR3 sequence is 15 residues long. For the CDR3, the DNA is TGCGCCAGCAGTGAGGACAGGGCTACCACAGATACGCAGTATTTT. The encoded protein is CASSEDRATTDTQYF.

The chain carries TRBV10-3 and TRBJ1-6; 7 bases are a match to TRBD1. Unmatched junction bases numbered 8, after V lost 2 bases and J lost 1 base. The CDR3 sequence is 18 residues long. Germline CDR1 is ENHRY and CDR2 is SYGVKD. The DNA for the CDR3 is TGTGCCATCAGTGAGCCGCCACAGGGGCTTTCCTATAATTCACCCCTCCACTTT. It codes for CAISEPPQGLSYNSPLHF.

This clone was counted a single time. V usage is TRBV10-3 and J usage is TRBJ1-5; possibly TRBD1 for D (5 bases). The CDR3 is made up of 15 amino acids. Germline CDR1 reads ENHRY; CDR2 reads SYGVKD. Deletions cut 5 bases from V and 0 bases from J, with 11 bases between. The CDR3 sequence is CAISKTADSNQPQHF. The CDR3 DNA is TGTGCCATCAGTAAGACAGCAGATAGCAATCAGCCCCAGCATTTT.

This rearrangement joins TRBV6-5 to TRBJ1-2; 7 bases are shared with TRBD1. Trimming at V came to 0 bases and at J to 4 bases, leaving 8 bases not matched to a gene. The CDR3 contains 16 residues. Germline V lookup: CDR1 MNHEY, CDR2 SVGAGI. The CDR3 DNA sequence: TGTGCCAGCAGTTACTCGACAGGGCCCCTGGGCTATGGCTACACCTTC. Translating it yields CASSYSTGPLGYGYTF.

This chain joins TRBV28 and TRBJ1-2; D gene unclear. Trimming removed 10 bases from V and 6 bases from J, with 12 bases in between. The CDR3 loop spans 11 amino acids. Germline V gene data show CDR1 as MDHEN and CDR2 as SYDVKM. The CDR3 reads CATGAQNGYTF. CDR3 in DNA: TGTGCCACCGGTGCACAGAATGGCTACACCTTC.